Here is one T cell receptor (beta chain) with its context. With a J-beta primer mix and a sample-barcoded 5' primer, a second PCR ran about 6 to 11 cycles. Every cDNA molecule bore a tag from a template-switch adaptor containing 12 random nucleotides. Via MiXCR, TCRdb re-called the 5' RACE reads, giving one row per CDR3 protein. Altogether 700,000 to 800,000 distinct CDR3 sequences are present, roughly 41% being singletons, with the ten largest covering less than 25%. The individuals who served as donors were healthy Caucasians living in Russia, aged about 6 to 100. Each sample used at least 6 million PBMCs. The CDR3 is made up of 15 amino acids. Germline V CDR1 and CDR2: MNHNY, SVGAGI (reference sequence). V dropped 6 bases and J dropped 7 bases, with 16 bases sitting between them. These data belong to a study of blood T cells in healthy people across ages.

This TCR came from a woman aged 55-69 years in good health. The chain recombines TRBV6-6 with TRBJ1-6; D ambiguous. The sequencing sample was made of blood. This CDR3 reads CASRGPGFHNSPLHF. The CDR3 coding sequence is TGTGCCAGCAGGGGCCCGGGATTTCACAATTCACCCCTCCACTTT.